This paragraph reports one TCR beta chain. The method was immunoSEQ multiplex PCR; TCRdb's version includes in-frame clones alone and lacks a portion of them. The sample includes 300,000 to 350,000 clones, roughly nine tenths of them seen just once. After removal of 6 bases from V and 0 bases from J, the junction contained 12 bases not matched to a gene. The V gene's germline CDR1 is SEHNR and CDR2 FQNEAQ (reference sequence). CDR3 length equals 18 residues. The record originates from a study of blood T cell repertoires in COVID-19. Overall study: PBMCs, B-cell-depleted T cells, or T cells provided the cDNA or gDNA that made up the material.

The receptor was derived from a woman aged 25-40 years who had recovered from COVID-19. The J gene is TRBJ1-5, the V gene TRBV7-9; 9 bases agree with TRBD1. The sequenced sample consisted of PBMCs or T cells enriched from blood (not recorded which). The CDR3 here is CASSQWGQGPISNQPQHF. Here the CDR3 DNA reads TGTGCCAGCAGTCAATGGGGACAGGGACCGATTAGCAATCAGCCCCAGCATTTT. Full variable domain (outside the CDR3, taken from reference TRBV7-9 and TRBJ1-5): DTGVSQNPRHKITKRGQNVTFRCDPISEHNRLYWYRQTLGQGPEFLTYFQNEAQLEKSRLLSDRFSAERPKGSFSTLEIQRTEQGDSAMYLCASSQWGQGPISNQPQHFGDGTRLSIL.